The rows below give T cell receptor beta chains drawn from one sample of a study of OX40 agonist ivuxolimab in advanced cancers. Some clones are missing from TCRdb's copy, which holds only in-frame ones; the method was immunoSEQ multiplex PCR. The sample has fewer than 85,000 clones, approximately 87% seen once; the top ten hold 0.75% to 0.85%. This sample comprised CD4+ or CD8+ T cells sorted from blood, obtained in a trial of the OX40 agonist ivuxolimab. The receptors originated from an adult with an advanced solid tumor such as melanoma, head and neck, liver or kidney cancer. CDR3s include the opening cysteine and the closing phenylalanine or tryptophan. The order of the fields is J gene, V gene, D gene, clone size, CDR3 protein, CDR3 DNA. The D gene is left open where the match is weak. The size field is filled for only some rows; it gives once, few, many or a size class.

TRBJ2-3 TRBV30 NA NA CAWSVSVVPTDTQYF TGTGCCTGGAGTGTTTCAGTGGTTCCCACAGATACGCAGTATTTT
TRBJ1-1 TRBV7-2 NA NA CASSLGGMNTEAFF TGTGCCAGCAGCTTAGGGGGTATGAACACTGAAGCTTTCTTT
TRBJ2-7 TRBV10-2 NA NA CASSESIGGPQYF TGCGCCAGCAGTGAGTCGATCGGGGGCCCCCAGTACTTC
TRBJ2-7 TRBV4-2 NA NA CASSQEGVSYEQYF TGTGCCAGCAGCCAAGAAGGTGTATCCTACGAGCAGTACTTC
TRBJ2-1 TRBV7-9 NA once CASSLVRATYDEQFF TGTGCCAGCAGCTTAGTAAGGGCCACGTACGATGAGCAGTTCTTC
TRBJ2-7 TRBV4-2 TRBD1 NA CASSQDPWGPTGGIHEQYF TGTGCCAGCAGCCAAGATCCGTGGGGTCCGACAGGGGGCATCCACGAGCAGTACTTC
TRBJ1-2 TRBV6-1 NA NA CASVQGQNYGYTF TGTGCCAGCGTCCAGGGGCAGAACTATGGCTACACCTTC
TRBJ1-5 TRBV19 NA NA CASSDQRNQPQHF TGTGCCAGTAGTGATCAGAGGAATCAGCCCCAGCATTTT
TRBJ2-7 TRBV6-6 NA NA CASSRGNYEQYF TGTGCCAGCAGCAGGGGCAACTACGAGCAGTACTTC
TRBJ1-2 TRBV19 NA few CASSIHQGKGYTF TGTGCCAGTAGTATACATCAGGGGAAAGGCTACACCTTC
TRBJ2-7 TRBV5-5 NA NA CASRLESTGREAYEQYF TGTGCCAGCAGATTAGAATCGACAGGGCGGGAAGCCTACGAGCAGTACTTC
TRBJ1-1 TRBV11-2 NA NA CASSLRQSRNTEAFF TGTGCCAGCAGCTTGAGACAGTCGAGGAACACTGAAGCTTTCTTT
TRBJ2-7 TRBV19 NA NA CASSMEVGDNYEQYF TGTGCCAGTAGTATGGAGGTGGGGGACAACTACGAGCAGTACTTC
TRBJ2-7 TRBV21-1 NA NA CASSALRAGHGYEQYF TGTGCCAGCAGCGCGTTAAGGGCGGGACACGGCTACGAGCAGTACTTC
TRBJ1-1 TRBV7-6 NA NA CASSLGGTAMNTEAFF TGTGCCAGCAGCTTAGGTGGGACGGCGATGAACACTGAAGCTTTCTTT
TRBJ1-4 TRBV18 NA NA CASSPRGTLGEKLFF TGTGCCAGCTCACCACGAGGGACCCTGGGTGAAAAACTGTTTTTT
TRBJ2-2 TRBV9 NA NA CASSVGADYTGELFF TGTGCCAGCAGCGTAGGGGCGGATTACACCGGGGAGCTGTTTTTT
TRBJ2-7 TRBV13 NA NA CASSLGQPGREQYF TGTGCCAGCAGCTTGGGACAGCCTGGGAGGGAGCAGTACTTC
TRBJ1-2 TRBV30 NA few CAWKFQAYGYTF TGTGCCTGGAAGTTTCAAGCCTATGGCTACACCTTC
TRBJ2-7 TRBV6-6 NA few CASSLGGEQYF TGTGCCAGCAGTTTAGGGGGTGAGCAGTACTTC
TRBJ1-4 TRBV27 TRBD1 NA CASSWGQGEKLFF TGTGCCAGCAGTTGGGGACAGGGGGAAAAACTGTTTTTT
TRBJ1-2 TRBV29-1 NA NA CSVGPSNPTSYTF TGCAGCGTTGGCCCCTCCAACCCGACGAGCTACACCTTC
TRBJ1-2 TRBV6-6 TRBD1 NA CASSPTIQGANYGYTF TGTGCCAGCAGCCCCACCATTCAGGGGGCGAACTATGGCTACACCTTC
TRBJ2-5 TRBV5-1 NA NA CASSSQETQYF TGCGCCAGCAGCTCCCAAGAGACCCAGTACTTC
TRBJ2-3 TRBV6-1 NA NA CASSEWRGYTDTQYF TGTGCCAGCAGTGAATGGCGGGGATACACAGATACGCAGTATTTT
TRBJ1-4 TRBV6-6 NA once CASSSFPLEKLFF TGTGCCAGCAGTTCCTTTCCCTTAGAAAAACTGTTTTTT
TRBJ2-7 TRBV4-2 NA NA CASSQDNGDFYEQYF TGTGCCAGCAGCCAAGATAACGGAGACTTCTACGAGCAGTACTTC
TRBJ2-7 TRBV7-7 TRBD1 NA CASSLAPGQNYEQYF TGTGCTAGCAGCTTAGCTCCGGGACAGAATTACGAGCAGTACTTC
TRBJ2-5 TRBV5-1 NA NA CASSPGGGGLETQYF TGCGCCAGCAGCCCGGGAGGAGGGGGCTTGGAGACCCAGTACTTC
TRBJ2-5 TRBV11-2 TRBD2 NA CASSLSRTRQETQYF TGTGCCAGCAGCTTATCCCGGACTAGACAAGAGACCCAGTACTTC
TRBJ1-2 TRBV19 NA NA CASSPHSGIYGYTF TGTGCCAGTAGTCCTCACTCGGGGATCTATGGCTACACCTTC
TRBJ2-7 TRBV7-8 TRBD1 NA CASSARRQGGSYEQYF TGTGCCAGCAGCGCTCGCCGACAGGGGGGTTCCTACGAGCAGTACTTC
TRBJ1-2 TRBV10-3 NA once CAISPKRTVLELGGYTF TGTGCCATCAGTCCCAAAAGGACAGTTCTAGAGTTGGGCGGCTACACCTTC
TRBJ1-2 TRBV7-8 TRBD1 NA CASSSRGLSNYGYTF TGTGCCAGCAGCTCAAGGGGGCTGAGTAACTATGGCTACACCTTC
TRBJ1-3 TRBV30 NA NA CAWSRGQSSGNTIYF TGTGCCTGGAGTCGGGGGCAGAGCTCTGGAAACACCATATATTTT
TRBJ1-2 TRBV5-4 TRBD1 NA CASSSGTGGAYGYTF TGTGCCAGCAGCTCAGGGACAGGGGGGGCGTATGGCTACACCTTC
TRBJ2-4 TRBV27 TRBD1 NA CASSLSGAGGGGNIQYF TGTGCCAGCAGTTTATCGGGGGCAGGGGGTGGTGGAAACATTCAGTACTTC
TRBJ2-7 TRBV7-9 NA NA CASSTNQLSYEQYF TGTGCCAGCAGCACAAATCAGTTATCCTACGAGCAGTACTTC